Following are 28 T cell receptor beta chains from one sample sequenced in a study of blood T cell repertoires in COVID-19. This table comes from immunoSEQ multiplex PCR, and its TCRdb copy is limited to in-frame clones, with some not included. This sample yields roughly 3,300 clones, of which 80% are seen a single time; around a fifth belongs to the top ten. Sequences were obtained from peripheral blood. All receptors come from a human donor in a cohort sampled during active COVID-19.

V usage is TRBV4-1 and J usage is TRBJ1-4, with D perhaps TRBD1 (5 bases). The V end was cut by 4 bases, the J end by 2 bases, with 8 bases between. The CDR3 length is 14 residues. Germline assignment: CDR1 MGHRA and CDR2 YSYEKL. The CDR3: CASSRGGTNEKLFF. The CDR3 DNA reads TGCGCCAGCAGCCGCGGGGGGACTAATGAAAAACTGTTTTTT.

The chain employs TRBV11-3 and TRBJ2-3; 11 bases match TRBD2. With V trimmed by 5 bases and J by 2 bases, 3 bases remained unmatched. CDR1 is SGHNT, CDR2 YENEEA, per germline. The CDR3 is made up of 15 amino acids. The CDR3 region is CASSVTSGATDTQYF. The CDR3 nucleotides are TGTGCCAGCAGCGTGACTAGCGGGGCCACAGATACGCAGTATTTT.

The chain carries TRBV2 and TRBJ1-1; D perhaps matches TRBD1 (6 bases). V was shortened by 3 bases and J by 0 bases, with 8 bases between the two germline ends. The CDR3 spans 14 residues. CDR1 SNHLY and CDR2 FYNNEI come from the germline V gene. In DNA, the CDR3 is TGTGCCAGCAGTGACAGGGGATTGAACACTGAAGCTTTCTTT. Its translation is CASSDRGLNTEAFF. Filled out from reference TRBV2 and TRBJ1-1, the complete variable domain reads EPEVTQTPSHQVTQMGQEVILRCVPISNHLYFYWYRQILGQKVEFLVSFYNNEISEKSEIFDDQFSVERPDGSNFTLKIRSTKLEDSAMYFCASSDRGLNTEAFFGQGTRLTVV.

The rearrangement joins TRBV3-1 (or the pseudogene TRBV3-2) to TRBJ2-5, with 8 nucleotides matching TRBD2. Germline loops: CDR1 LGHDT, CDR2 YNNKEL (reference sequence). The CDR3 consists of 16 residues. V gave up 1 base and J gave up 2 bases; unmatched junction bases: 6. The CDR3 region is CASSQGLAGRQETQYF. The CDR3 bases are TGTGCCAGCAGCCAAGGGCTAGCGGGCCGACAAGAGACCCAGTACTTC.

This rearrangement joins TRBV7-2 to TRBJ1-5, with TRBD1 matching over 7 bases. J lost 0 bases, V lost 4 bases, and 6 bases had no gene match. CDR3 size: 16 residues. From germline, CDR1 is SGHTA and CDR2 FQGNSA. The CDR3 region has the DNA TGTGCCAGCAGCTCCACAGGGGTTTATAGCAATCAGCCCCAGCATTTT. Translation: CASSSTGVYSNQPQHF.

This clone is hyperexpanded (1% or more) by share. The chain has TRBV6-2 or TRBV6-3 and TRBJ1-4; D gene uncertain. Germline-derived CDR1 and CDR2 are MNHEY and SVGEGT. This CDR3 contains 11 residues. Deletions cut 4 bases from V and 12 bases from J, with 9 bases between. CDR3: CASSSGLELFF. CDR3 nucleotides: TGTGCCAGCAGTTCTGGACTGGAACTGTTTTTT.

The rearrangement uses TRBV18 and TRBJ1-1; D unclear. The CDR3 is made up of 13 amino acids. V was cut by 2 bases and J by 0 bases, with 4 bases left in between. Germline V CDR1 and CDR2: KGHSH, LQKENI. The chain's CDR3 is CASSPGMNTEAFF. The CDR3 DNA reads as TGTGCCAGCTCACCAGGCATGAACACTGAAGCTTTCTTT.

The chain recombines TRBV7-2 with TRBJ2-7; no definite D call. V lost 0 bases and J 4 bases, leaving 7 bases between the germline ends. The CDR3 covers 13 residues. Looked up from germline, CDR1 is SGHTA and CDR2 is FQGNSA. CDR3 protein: CASSLARGYEQYF. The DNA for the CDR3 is TGTGCCAGCAGCTTAGCGCGAGGTTACGAGCAGTACTTC.

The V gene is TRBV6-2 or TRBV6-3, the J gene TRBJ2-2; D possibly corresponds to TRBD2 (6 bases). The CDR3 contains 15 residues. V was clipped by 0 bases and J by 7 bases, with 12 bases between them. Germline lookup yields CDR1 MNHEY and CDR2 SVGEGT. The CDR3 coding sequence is TGTGCCAGCAGTTACTCTCGGCGGGGTCACGGGGAGCTGTTTTTT. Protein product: CASSYSRRGHGELFF.

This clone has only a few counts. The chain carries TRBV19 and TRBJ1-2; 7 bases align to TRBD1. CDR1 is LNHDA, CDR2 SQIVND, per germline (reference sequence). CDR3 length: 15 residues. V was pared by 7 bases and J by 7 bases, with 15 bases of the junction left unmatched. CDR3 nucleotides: TGTGCCAGTAAACTTACCCCAGGGGGTTCGGTTGGCTACACCTTC. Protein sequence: CASKLTPGGSVGYTF.

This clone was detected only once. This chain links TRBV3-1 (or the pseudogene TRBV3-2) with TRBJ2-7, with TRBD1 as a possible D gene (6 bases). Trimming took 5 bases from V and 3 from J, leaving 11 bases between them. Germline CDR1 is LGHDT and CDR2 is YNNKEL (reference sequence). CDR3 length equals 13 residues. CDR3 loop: CASSYRVNYEQYF. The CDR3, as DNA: TGTGCCAGCAGCTACAGGGTTAACTACGAGCAGTACTTC.

The CDR3 sequence is CASPAASTDTQYF. As DNA, the CDR3 is TGTGCCAGCCCGGCAGCGAGCACAGATACGCAGTATTTT. This sequence joins TRBV27 and TRBJ2-3; D remains ambiguous. CDR3 length: 13 amino acids. The germline V and J ends were trimmed by 8 bases and 0 bases, with 9 bases remaining between them. CDR1 is MNHEY, CDR2 SMNVEV, per germline (reference sequence).

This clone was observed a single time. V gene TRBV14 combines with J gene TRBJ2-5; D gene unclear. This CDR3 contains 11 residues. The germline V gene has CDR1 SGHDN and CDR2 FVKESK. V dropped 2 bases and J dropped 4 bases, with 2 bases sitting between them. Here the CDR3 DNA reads TGTGCCAGCAGCCAACGAGAGACCCAGTACTTC. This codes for CASSQRETQYF.

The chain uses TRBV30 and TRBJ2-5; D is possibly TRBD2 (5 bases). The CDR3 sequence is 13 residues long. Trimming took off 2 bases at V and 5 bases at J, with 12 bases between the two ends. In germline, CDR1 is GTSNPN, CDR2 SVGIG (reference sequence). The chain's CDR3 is CAWSRGAGETQYF. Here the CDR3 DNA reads TGTGCCTGGAGTCGGGGAGCCGGGGAGACCCAGTACTTC.

The CDR3 DNA is TGTGCCAGCGCTCTTGGGACAGGCCAAACCTACGAGCAGTACTTC. Amino acids: CASALGTGQTYEQYF. The rearrangement links TRBV6-5 to TRBJ2-7; 8 bases map to TRBD1. This CDR3 comprises 15 residues. The V gene end was trimmed by 8 bases and the J gene end by 2 bases; junction bases not matched to a gene: 11. The germline gives CDR1 MNHEY, CDR2 SVGAGI.

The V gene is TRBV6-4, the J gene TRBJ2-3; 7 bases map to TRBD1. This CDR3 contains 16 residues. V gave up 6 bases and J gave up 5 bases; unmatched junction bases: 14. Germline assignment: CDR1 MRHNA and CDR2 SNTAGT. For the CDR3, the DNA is TGTGCCAGCAGCCACGACTCAAGAGGGGGCATAGATACGCAGTATTTT. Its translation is CASSHDSRGGIDTQYF.

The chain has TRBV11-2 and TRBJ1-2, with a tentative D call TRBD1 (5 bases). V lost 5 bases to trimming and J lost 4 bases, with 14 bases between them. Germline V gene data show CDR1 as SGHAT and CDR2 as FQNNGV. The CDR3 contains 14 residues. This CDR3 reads CASSVRQTSYGYTF. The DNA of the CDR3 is TGTGCCAGCAGCGTTCGACAGACTAGCTATGGCTACACCTTC.

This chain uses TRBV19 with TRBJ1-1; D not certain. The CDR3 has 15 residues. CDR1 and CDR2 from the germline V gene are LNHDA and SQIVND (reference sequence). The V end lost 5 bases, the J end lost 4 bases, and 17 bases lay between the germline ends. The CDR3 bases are TGTGCCAGTAGTCCACAGAGGGCTGTAGGCACTGAAGCTTTCTTT. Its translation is CASSPQRAVGTEAFF.

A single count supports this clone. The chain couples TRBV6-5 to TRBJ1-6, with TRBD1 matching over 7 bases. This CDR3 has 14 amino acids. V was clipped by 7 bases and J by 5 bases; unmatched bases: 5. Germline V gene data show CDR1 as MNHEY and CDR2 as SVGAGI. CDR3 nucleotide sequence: TGTGCCAGCACCCGGACAGGCCATAATTCACCCCTCCACTTT. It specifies CASTRTGHNSPLHF.

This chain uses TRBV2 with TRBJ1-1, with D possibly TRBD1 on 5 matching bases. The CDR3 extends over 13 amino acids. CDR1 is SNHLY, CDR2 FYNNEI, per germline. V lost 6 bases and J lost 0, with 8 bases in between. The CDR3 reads CASRRGMNTEAFF. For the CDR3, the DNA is TGTGCCAGCAGAAGGGGAATGAACACTGAAGCTTTCTTT. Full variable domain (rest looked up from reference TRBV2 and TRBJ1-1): EPEVTQTPSHQVTQMGQEVILRCVPISNHLYFYWYRQILGQKVEFLVSFYNNEISEKSEIFDDQFSVERPDGSNFTLKIRSTKLEDSAMYFCASRRGMNTEAFFGQGTRLTVV.

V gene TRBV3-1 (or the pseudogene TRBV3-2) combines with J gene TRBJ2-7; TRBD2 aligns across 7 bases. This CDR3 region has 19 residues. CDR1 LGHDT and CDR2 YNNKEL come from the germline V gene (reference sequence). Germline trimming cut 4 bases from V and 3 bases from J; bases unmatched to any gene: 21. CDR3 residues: CASSRWGGTPVGNNYEQYF. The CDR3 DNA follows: TGTGCCAGCAGCCGTTGGGGGGGGACCCCAGTTGGAAACAACTACGAGCAGTACTTC.

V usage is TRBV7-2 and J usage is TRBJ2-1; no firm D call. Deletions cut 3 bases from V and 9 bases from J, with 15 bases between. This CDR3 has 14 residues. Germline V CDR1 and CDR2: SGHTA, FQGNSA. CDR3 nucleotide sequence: TGTGCCAGCAGCTTGTTCCTCATCTCGGGTGAGCAGTTCTTC. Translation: CASSLFLISGEQFF. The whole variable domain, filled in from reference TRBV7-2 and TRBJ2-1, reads GAGVSQSPSNKVTEKGKDVELRCDPISGHTALYWYRQSLGQGLEFLIYFQGNSAPDKSGLPSDRFSAERTGGSVSTLTIQRTQQEDSAVYLCASSLFLISGEQFFGPGTRLTVL.

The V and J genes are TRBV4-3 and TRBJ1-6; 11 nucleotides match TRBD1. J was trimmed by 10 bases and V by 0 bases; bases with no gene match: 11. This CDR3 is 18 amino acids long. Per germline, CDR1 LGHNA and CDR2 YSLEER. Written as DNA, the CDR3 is TGCGCCAGCAGCCAAGATTCAGGACAGGGGGCTGGGCGATCACCCCTCCACTTT. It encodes CASSQDSGQGAGRSPLHF.

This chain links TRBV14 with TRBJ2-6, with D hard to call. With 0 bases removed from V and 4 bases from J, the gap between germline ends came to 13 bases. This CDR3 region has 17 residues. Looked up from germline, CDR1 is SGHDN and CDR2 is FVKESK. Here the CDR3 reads CASSQDLQVLGANVLTF. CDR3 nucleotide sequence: TGTGCCAGCAGCCAAGATCTGCAGGTCCTGGGGGCCAACGTCCTGACTTTC.

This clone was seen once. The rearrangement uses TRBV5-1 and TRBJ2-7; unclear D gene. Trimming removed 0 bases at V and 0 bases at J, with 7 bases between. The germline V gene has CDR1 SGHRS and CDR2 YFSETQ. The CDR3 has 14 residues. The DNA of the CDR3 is TGCGCCAGCAGCTTGGGTTATAGCTCCTACGAGCAGTACTTC. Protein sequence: CASSLGYSSYEQYF.

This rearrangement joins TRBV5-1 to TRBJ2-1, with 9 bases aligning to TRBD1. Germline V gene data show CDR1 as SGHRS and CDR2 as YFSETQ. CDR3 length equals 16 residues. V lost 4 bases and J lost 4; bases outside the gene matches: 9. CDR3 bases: TGCGCCAGCAGCCCTGGTGGACAGGGGAATTACAATGAGCAGTTCTTC. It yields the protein CASSPGGQGNYNEQFF. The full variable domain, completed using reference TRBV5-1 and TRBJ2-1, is KAGVTQTPRYLIKTRGQQVTLSCSPISGHRSVSWYQQTPGQGLQFLFEYFSETQRNKGNFPGRFSGRQFSNSRSEMNVSTLELGDSALYLCASSPGGQGNYNEQFFGPGTRLTVL.

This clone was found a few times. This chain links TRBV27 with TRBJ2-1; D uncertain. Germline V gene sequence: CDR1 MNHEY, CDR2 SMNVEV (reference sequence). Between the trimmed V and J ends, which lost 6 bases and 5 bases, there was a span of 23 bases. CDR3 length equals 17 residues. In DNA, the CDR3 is TGTGCCAGCAGCCGAGGCCTCTCATCTTTTACGGACAATGAGCAGTTCTTC. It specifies CASSRGLSSFTDNEQFF.

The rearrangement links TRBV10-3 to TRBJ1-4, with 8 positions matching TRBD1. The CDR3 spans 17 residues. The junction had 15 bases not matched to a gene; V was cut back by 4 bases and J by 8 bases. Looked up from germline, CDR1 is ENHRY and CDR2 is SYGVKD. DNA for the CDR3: TGTGCCATCAGTGGCTCCGGGACAGGAGCCGTAATGGAAAAACTGTTTTTT. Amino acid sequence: CAISGSGTGAVMEKLFF.